Sample share makes the clone carrying this TCR beta chain medium-sized. Its antigen is not known. Germline V gives CDR1 SGDLS, CDR2 YYNGEE. The CDR3 contains 14 residues. V dropped 4 bases and J dropped 9; count of bases not matched to a gene: 8. The record originates from a study of metastatic and nonmetastatic thyroid tumors. Overall study: Repertoires were compared across blood and tumor or nodule tissue from malignant and benign thyroid patients. Findings of the study overall: The study reportedly found significantly higher TCR beta diversity in malignant thyroid tumors than benign nodules, in blood and tumor.

The authors' processing: CDR3 was compared across clinicopathological groups, and the resulting differences were used to build a distant-metastasis classifier for papillary thyroid cancer. Using MiXCR, TCRdb re-called clones from the PCR reads. These V and J calls are TCRdb output, not the study's own analysis. The sample consists of 7,500 to 10,000 clones, about 25% of them appearing once. Ahead of thyroid surgery, no patient had received treatment of any kind. The TCR comes from a female donor with papillary thyroid cancer or a benign thyroid nodule (not recorded which). Some clones in this sample may be carry-over from other donors' samples. The chain has TRBV9 and TRBJ1-3; 9 nucleotides align to TRBD1. Material: adjacent normal tissue. CDR3: CASSFRDREGTIYF. CDR3 in DNA: TGTGCCAGCAGCTTCCGGGACAGGGAGGGCACCATATATTTT.